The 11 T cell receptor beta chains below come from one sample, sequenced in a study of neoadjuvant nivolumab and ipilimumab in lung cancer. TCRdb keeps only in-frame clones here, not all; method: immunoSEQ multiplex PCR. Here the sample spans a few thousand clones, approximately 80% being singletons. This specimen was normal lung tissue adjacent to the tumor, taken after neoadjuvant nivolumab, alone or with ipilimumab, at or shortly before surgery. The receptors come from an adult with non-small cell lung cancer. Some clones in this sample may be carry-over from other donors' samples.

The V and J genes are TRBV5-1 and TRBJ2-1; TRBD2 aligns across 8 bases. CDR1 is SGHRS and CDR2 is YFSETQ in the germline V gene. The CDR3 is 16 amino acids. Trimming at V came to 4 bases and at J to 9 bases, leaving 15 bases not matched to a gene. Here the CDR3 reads CASSPMKGLEDGEQFF. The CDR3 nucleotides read TGCGCCAGCAGCCCTATGAAGGGACTAGAGGACGGTGAGCAGTTCTTC.

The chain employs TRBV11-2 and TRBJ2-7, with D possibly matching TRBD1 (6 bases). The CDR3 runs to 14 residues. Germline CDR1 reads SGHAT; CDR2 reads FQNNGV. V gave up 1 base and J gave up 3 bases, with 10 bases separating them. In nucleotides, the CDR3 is TGTGCCAGCAGCTTAGGAGGGGGTGGCTACGAGCAGTACTTC. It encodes CASSLGGGGYEQYF.

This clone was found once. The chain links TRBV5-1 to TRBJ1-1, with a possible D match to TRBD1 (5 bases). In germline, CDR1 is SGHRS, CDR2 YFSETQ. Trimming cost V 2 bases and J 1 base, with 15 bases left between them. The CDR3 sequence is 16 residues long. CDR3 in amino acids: CASSLNGLGGNTEAFF. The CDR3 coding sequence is TGCGCCAGCAGCTTAAATGGTCTGGGGGGGAACACTGAAGCTTTCTTT.

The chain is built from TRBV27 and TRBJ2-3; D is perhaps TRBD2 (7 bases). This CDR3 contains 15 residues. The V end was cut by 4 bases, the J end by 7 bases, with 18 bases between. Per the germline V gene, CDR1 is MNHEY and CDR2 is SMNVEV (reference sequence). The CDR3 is CASSYGGGYLNTQYF. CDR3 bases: TGTGCCAGCAGTTACGGCGGGGGCTATCTAAATACGCAGTATTTT.

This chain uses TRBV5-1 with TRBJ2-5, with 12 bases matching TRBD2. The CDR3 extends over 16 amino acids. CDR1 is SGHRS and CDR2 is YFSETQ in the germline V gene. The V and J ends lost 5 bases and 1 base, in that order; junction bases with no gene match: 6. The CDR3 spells CASSLRTSGTQETQYF. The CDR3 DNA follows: TGCGCCAGCAGTCTTCGGACTAGCGGGACCCAAGAGACCCAGTACTTC.

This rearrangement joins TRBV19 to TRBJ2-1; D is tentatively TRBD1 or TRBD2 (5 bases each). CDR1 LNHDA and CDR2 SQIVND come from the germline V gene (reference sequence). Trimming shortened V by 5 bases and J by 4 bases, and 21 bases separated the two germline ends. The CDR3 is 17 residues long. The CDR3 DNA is TGTGCCAGTAGTCAGCCTTACCGGGACCGCGGATACAATGAGCAGTTCTTC. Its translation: CASSQPYRDRGYNEQFF.

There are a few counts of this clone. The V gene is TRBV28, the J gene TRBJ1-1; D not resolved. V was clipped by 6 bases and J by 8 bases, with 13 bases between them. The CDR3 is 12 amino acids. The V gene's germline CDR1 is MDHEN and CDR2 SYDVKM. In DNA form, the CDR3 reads TGTGCCAGCAGGGCCATGAAAGAAGAAGCTTTCTTT. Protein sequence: CASRAMKEEAFF.

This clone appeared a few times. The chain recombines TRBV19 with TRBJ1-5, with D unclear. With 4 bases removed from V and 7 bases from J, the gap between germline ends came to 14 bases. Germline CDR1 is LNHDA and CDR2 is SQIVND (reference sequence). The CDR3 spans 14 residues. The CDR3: CASSTRVGGQPQHF. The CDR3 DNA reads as TGTGCCAGTAGTACCCGGGTTGGAGGGCAGCCCCAGCATTTT.

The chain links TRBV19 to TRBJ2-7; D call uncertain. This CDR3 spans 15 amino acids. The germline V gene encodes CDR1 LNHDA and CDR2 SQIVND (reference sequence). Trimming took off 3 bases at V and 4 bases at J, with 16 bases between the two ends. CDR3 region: CASSIKAGAPYEQYF. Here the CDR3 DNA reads TGTGCCAGTAGTATTAAAGCCGGTGCCCCTTACGAGCAGTACTTC.

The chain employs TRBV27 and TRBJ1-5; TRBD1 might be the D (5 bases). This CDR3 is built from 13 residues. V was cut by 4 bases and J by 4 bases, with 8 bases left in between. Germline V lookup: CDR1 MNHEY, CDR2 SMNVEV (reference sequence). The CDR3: CASSWGPNQPQHF. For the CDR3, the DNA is TGTGCCAGCAGTTGGGGACCGAATCAGCCCCAGCATTTT.

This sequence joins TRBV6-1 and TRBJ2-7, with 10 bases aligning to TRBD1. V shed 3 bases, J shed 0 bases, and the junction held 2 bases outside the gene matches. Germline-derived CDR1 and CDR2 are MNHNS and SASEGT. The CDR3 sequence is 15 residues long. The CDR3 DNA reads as TGTGCCAGCAGTGAGGGGACAGGGGCCTCCTACGAGCAGTACTTC. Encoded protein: CASSEGTGASYEQYF.